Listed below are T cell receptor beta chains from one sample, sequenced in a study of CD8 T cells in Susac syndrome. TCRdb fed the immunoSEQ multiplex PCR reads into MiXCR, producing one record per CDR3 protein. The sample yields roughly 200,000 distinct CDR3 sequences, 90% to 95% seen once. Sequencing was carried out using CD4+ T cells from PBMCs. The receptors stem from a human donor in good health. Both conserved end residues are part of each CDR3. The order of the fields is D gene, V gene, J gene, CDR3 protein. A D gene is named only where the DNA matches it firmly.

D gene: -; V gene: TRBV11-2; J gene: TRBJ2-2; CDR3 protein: CASSLDRSGELFF
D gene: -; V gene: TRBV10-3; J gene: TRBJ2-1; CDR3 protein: CAISDTGATLGEQFF
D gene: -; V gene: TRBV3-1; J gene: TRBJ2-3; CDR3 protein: CASSNDGEDFTDTQYF
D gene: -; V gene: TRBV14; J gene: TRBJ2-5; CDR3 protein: CASSPTSETQYF
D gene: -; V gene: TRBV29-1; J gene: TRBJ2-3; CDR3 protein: CSVEWIYRDTQYF
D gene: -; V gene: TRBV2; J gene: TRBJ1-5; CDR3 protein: CASTTVRDQPQHF
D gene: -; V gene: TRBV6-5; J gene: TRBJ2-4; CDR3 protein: CASSPPALRGIQYF
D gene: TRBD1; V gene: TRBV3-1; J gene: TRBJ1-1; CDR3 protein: CASSQGTVDTEAFF
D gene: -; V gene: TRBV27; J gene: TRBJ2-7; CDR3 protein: CASRPRVGEQYF
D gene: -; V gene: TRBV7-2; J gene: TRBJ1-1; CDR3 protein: CASSRPGAISEAFF
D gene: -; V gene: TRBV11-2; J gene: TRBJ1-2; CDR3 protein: CASSLDRVGYTF